This T cell receptor (beta chain) was captured in a study of tumor and adjacent non-tumor tissue in lung cancer (dated by TCRdb to the late 2010s). For context, the study as a whole: Patients with adenocarcinoma (around 13), squamous cell carcinoma (2) and small cell lung cancer (1) were included in the cohort. For each patient, one tumor sample and one normal lung sample were taken, giving approximately 30 paired specimens that underwent TCRbeta CDR3 sequencing. The roughly 15 patients were aged 31 to 76 years, included 10 men and 5 women, and had TNM stage I to III disease. The study compared bulk TCRbeta repertoires between lung tumor tissue and matched distant non-tumor lung tissue from over 12 lung cancer patients. A total of some 130,000,000 productive TCRbeta reads were generated by sequencing, corresponding to an average of about 4 million reads per sample. Paper-wide results and their limitations: The methods do not name the sequencing platform or mention unique molecular identifiers. Only around 15 patients were included in the cohort, and the need for larger samples and more detailed clinical data was noted by the authors. Tumor tissue showed significantly greater TCR diversity (inverse Simpson) than normal lung tissue (approximately 400 vs 170, P = 0.0075, Mann-Whitney U test). In normal lung, the top 100 clones accounted for a significantly larger cumulative share of the repertoire than in tumor tissue. Younger patients had significantly higher TCR diversity, and higher tumor TCR diversity was associated with shorter overall and disease-free survival. Because peripheral blood was not sequenced, blood TCRbeta repertoires in the lung cancer patients of the study were not examined.

The V end gives up 7 bases and the J end 7 bases, leaving 7 bases in the junction not matched to a gene. From the germline V gene (reference sequence), CDR1 is LNHDA and CDR2 is SQIVND. The CDR3, from cysteine to phenylalanine, totals 14 residues. The kept DNA is CDR3 alone, 42 bases in frame from the first base. RNA was isolated from bulk, unsorted tissue, and RNA quality was assessed with a NanoDrop ND-1000 and an Agilent 2100. Normal lung samples were distant non-tumor tissue taken more than 3 cm from the tumor edge. The donors were newly diagnosed lung cancer patients admitted for thoracic surgery in China from August to November 2014 who had not received prior chemotherapy. The study excluded patients who had received radiotherapy or chemotherapy before or who had another cancer at the same time. Surgical tissue pieces of about 1-2.1 cm3 were preserved in RNAlater solution and were kept at -80 degrees C until use.

Comments on this clonotype: Its antigen specificity is not known. The sample holds no much larger clone one base away, and base qualities are not on file.

Preparation of the library involved multiplex PCR. Sequencing was carried out with an Illumina HiSeq 2500. Following protocols modified from ARM-PCR, the researchers constructed TCRbeta libraries through three rounds of nested PCR with primers (Table S4). PCR products of 200-500 bp were gel-excised and purified with the QIAquick gel extraction kit before sequencing. As for the original processing: Trimmomatic was used to clean the reads, FLASH merged the cleaned reads into complete CDR3 sequences, and MiTCR assigned the sequences to V(D)J germline segments. VDJtools was used to compute clonal diversity as the inverse Simpson's index. Productive reads were defined as in-frame sequences without a premature stop codon. The public sequencing data were trimmed at Q25 with fastp and processed into clonotypes with MiXCR by TCRdb, which kept only in-frame beta chains. Rows matching on CDR3 protein sequence are summarized as one entry with the most common DNA and genes. V and J calls and clone size were set by TCRdb, not the authors. The sample contains approximately 100,000 distinct CDR3 sequences, about 65% of them found a single time. Of the sample, around 17% is held by the ten largest clones.

Sequenced material: distant non-tumor lung tissue. This TCR came from a man in his 60s with non-small cell lung cancer. The rearrangement joined TRBV19 to TRBJ1-6; 7 of the junction bases match TRBD1. CDR3 sequence: CASKTGTVNSPLHF. The DNA sequence is as follows: TGTGCCAGTAAGACGGGGACAGTCAATTCACCCCTCCACTTT.